This passage covers 5 T cell receptor beta chains from one sample sequenced in a study of OX40 agonist ivuxolimab in advanced cancers. Sequencing used immunoSEQ multiplex PCR; TCRdb keeps in-frame clones, though not all of them. The sample comprises over 65,000 clones, roughly 84% of which are singletons, and less than 0.85% rests with the top ten. Specimen: CD4+ or CD8+ T cells sorted from blood, collected in a trial of the OX40 agonist ivuxolimab. The origin of the receptors is an adult with an advanced solid tumor such as melanoma, head and neck, liver or kidney cancer.

The CDR3 sequence: CASSSTTTNTEAFF. The CDR3 DNA reads TGTGCCAGCAGCTCCACAACTACGAACACTGAAGCTTTCTTT. V gene TRBV7-9 combines with J gene TRBJ1-1; no definite D call. The V and J ends lost 4 bases and 1 base respectively, with 10 bases between them. Germline V lookup: CDR1 SEHNR, CDR2 FQNEAQ (reference sequence). The CDR3 runs to 14 residues.

The J gene is TRBJ2-3, the V gene TRBV5-4, with 9 bases aligning to TRBD2. Germline CDR1 reads SGHNT; CDR2 reads YYREEE (reference sequence). The CDR3 loop spans 16 amino acids. The junction had 12 bases not matched to a gene; V was cut back by 6 bases and J by 4 bases. DNA of the CDR3: TGTGCCAGCACCTCCGGAGGGACTAGCTTTGCAGATACGCAGTATTTT. It encodes CASTSGGTSFADTQYF.

This clone was observed once. The rearrangement uses TRBV5-1 and TRBJ1-1; D is unresolved. Germline CDR1 is SGHRS and CDR2 is YFSETQ. This CDR3 spans 13 amino acids. The CDR3 loop is CAGATAPATEAFF. The CDR3 DNA reads TGCGCAGGTGCGACGGCTCCCGCCACTGAAGCTTTCTTT.

The genes are TRBV29-1 and TRBJ1-2; weak D call: TRBD1 (5 bases). The CDR3 contains 12 residues. CDR1 and CDR2 from the germline V gene are SQVTM and ANQGSEA. The V end lost 6 bases, the J end lost 8 bases, and 16 bases lay between the germline ends. The CDR3 is CSVREGAGGYTF. In DNA, the CDR3 is TGCAGCGTGAGGGAAGGGGCGGGCGGCTACACCTTC.

The V call is TRBV30, the J call TRBJ2-7, with a weak D call TRBD2 (5 bases). V lost 2 bases to trimming and J lost 9 bases, with 20 bases between them. The germline gives CDR1 GTSNPN, CDR2 SVGIG (reference sequence). CDR3 length: 14 residues. The CDR3 DNA reads as TGTGCCTGGAGTCTCGAACTTAGGGCTGGGAGGCAGTACTTC. Protein: CAWSLELRAGRQYF.